This entry describes one TCR beta chain. The CDR3 length is 14 residues. In germline, CDR1 is SGHNT, CDR2 YYREEE (reference sequence). V lost 4 bases to trimming and J lost 4 bases, with 12 bases between them. The sample originates from a study of T cells in Graves' hyperthyroidism and ophthalmopathy. RNA transcripts yielded amplified TCR beta CDR3 regions. With the HTBI primer set, the TCR CDR3 went through a first round of RT-PCR. TCRdb re-called the multiplex PCR reads through MiXCR, storing one row per CDR3 protein. The top ten hold over 45% of the sample, which has approximately 300,000 distinct CDR3 sequences, over 15% seen once.

Sequencing was carried out using blood. This clonotype originated in a woman aged 60-70 years with Graves' ophthalmopathy. The chain uses TRBV5-4 and TRBJ1-5, with D perhaps TRBD1 (5 bases). CDR3 amino acids: CASSAAGLNQPQHF. DNA of the CDR3: TGTGCCAGCAGCGCCGCAGGGTTGAATCAGCCCCAGCATTTT.